These 5 T cell receptor beta chains originate from one sample sequenced in a study of response to subunit inactivated influenza vaccine (dated by TCRdb to the late 2010s). The library was made by RT-PCR. Reads for this sample came from an Illumina HiSeq 2500. TCRdb trimmed the raw reads at Q25, called clones with MiXCR and kept productive beta chains. Each record represents a unique CDR3 protein, reported with the most common genes and DNA among its rows. The sample profile shows 530,000 or so distinct CDR3 sequences; about 25% of them were found once. Clones ranked in the top ten supply 1.9% of the sample. The sequencing used CD4+ T cells sorted from PBMCs, collected more than 4 days after vaccination. The receptors derive from a man in his fifties or sixties who received an inactivated influenza vaccine. Donor details come from another sample of the same person, matched by shared clones.

This rearrangement joins TRBV5-6 to TRBJ1-4; unclear D gene. V was shortened by 4 bases and J by 5 bases, with 15 bases between the two germline ends. Germline CDR1 and CDR2: SGHDT and YYEEEE. This CDR3 has 15 amino acids. The DNA of the CDR3 is TGTGCCAGCAGCCGTTCCAGGACGGAGAATGAAAAACTGTTTTTT. It codes for CASSRSRTENEKLFF.

This clonotype turned up a few times. The chain is built from TRBV7-9 and TRBJ2-7; no definite D call. Germline CDR1 reads SEHNR; CDR2 reads FQNEAQ (reference sequence). This CDR3 spans 14 amino acids. Trimming shortened V by 8 bases and J by 3 bases, and 17 bases separated the two germline ends. The CDR3, as DNA: TGTGCCAGCTCTTGGGATACAGTAGACTACGAGCAGTACTTC. Its translation: CASSWDTVDYEQYF. Supplemented by reference TRBV7-9 and TRBJ2-7, the full variable domain reads DTGVSQNPRHKITKRGQNVTFRCDPISEHNRLYWYRQTLGQGPEFLTYFQNEAQLEKSRLLSDRFSAERPKGSFSTLEIQRTEQGDSAMYLCASSWDTVDYEQYFGPGTRLTVT.

The chain carries TRBV20-1 and TRBJ2-5, with D possibly TRBD2 on 6 matching bases. Trimming took off 3 bases at V and 5 bases at J, with 13 bases between the two ends. The germline V gene encodes CDR1 DFQATT and CDR2 SNEGSKA (reference sequence). This CDR3 contains 13 residues. CDR3: CSASSGVGETQYF. As DNA, the CDR3 is TGCAGTGCTAGTTCGGGGGTAGGCGAGACCCAGTACTTC.

The CDR3 DNA follows: TGTGCCAGCAGTTTGGGGGAGACAGTTTACACCGGGGAGCTGTTTTTT. Translating it yields CASSLGETVYTGELFF. The chain joins TRBV12-3 or TRBV12-4 to TRBJ2-2, with D possibly called TRBD1 or TRBD2 (5 bases each). Trimming removed 3 bases at V and 3 bases at J, with 14 bases between. This CDR3 has 16 residues.

This clonotype was picked up a small number of times. This CDR3 is CASSQPRDYNEQFF. CDR3 DNA sequence: TGCGCCAGCAGCCAACCCAGGGACTACAATGAGCAGTTCTTC. The rearrangement uses TRBV4-1 and TRBJ2-1, with a weak D call TRBD1 (5 bases). This CDR3 region has 14 residues. The V gene's germline CDR1 is MGHRA and CDR2 YSYEKL. V dropped 2 bases and J dropped 3 bases, with 8 bases sitting between them.